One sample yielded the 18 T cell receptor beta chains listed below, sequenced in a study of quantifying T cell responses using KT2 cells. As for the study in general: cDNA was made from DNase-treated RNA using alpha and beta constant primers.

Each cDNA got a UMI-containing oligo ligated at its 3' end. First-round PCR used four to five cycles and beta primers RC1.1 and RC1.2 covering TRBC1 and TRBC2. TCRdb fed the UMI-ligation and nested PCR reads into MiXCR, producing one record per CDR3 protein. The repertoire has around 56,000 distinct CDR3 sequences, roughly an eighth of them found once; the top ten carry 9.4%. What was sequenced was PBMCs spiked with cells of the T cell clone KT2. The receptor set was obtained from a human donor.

This chain's CDR3 is CSAREGQGGNIQYF. Written as DNA, the CDR3 is TGCAGTGCTAGAGAAGGACAGGGGGGAAACATTCAGTACTTC. This chain joins TRBV20-1 and TRBJ2-4; the match to TRBD1 covers 10 bases. CDR1 is DFQATT, CDR2 SNEGSKA, per germline (reference sequence). This CDR3 is 14 amino acids long. With 0 bases clipped from V and 6 bases from J, the junction kept 2 bases outside the gene matches.

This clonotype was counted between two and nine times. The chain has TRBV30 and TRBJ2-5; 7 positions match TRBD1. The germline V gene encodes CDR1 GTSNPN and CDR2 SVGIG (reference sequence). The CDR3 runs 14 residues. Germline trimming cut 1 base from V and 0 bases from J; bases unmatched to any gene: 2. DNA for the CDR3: TGTGCCTGGAGTGCGGACAGGTACCAAGAGACCCAGTACTTC. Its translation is CAWSADRYQETQYF.

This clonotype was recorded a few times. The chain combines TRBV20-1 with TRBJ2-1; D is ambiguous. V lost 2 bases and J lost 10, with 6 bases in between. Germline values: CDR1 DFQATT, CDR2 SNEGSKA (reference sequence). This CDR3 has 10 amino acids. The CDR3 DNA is TGCAGTGCTAGATCCAGAGAGCAGTTCTTC. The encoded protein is CSARSREQFF.

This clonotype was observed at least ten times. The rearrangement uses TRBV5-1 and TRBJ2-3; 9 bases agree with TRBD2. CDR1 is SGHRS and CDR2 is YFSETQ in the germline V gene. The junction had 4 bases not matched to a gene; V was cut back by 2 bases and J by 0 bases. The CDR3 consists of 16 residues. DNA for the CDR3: TGCGCCAGCAGCTTACCGACTAGCGGTAGCACAGATACGCAGTATTTT. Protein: CASSLPTSGSTDTQYF.

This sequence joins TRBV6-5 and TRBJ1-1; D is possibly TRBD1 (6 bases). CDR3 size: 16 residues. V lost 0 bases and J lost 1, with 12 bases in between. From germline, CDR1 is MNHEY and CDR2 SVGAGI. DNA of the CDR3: TGTGCCAGCAGTTACTCGGGGGGGCTACCGAACACTGAAGCTTTCTTT. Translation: CASSYSGGLPNTEAFF.

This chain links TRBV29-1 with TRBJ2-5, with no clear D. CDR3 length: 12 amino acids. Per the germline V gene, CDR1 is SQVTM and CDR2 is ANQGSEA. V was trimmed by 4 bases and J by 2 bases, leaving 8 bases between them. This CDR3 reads CSVGAEQETQYF. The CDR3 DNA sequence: TGCAGCGTTGGGGCAGAGCAAGAGACCCAGTACTTC.

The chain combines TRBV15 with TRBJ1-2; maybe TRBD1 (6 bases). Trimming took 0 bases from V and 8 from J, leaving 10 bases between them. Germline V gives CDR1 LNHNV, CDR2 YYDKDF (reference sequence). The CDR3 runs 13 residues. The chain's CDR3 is CATSREGGYGYTF. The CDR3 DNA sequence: TGTGCCACCAGCAGAGAAGGGGGGTACGGCTACACCTTC.

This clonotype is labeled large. CDR3 loop: CASTLTGAQLQETQYF. The CDR3, as DNA: TGTGCCAGCACCCTCACGGGTGCTCAATTACAAGAGACCCAGTACTTC. The V gene is TRBV3-1, the J gene TRBJ2-5; D is uncertain. This CDR3 spans 16 amino acids. Trimming removed 7 bases at V and 2 bases at J, with 20 bases between. Germline V gives CDR1 LGHDT, CDR2 YNNKEL (reference sequence).

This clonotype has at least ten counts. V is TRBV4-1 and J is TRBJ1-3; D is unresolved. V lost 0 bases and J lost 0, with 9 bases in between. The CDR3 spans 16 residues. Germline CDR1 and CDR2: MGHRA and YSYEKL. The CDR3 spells CASSQDPALSGNTIYF. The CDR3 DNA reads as TGCGCCAGCAGCCAAGATCCAGCACTCTCTGGAAACACCATATATTTT.

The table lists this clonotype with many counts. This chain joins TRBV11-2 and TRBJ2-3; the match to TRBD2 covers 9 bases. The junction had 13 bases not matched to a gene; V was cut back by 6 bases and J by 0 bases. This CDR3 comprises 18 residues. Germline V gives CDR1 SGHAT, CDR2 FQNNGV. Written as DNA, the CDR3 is TGTGCCAGCAGACCTACTAGCGGGCGCACTTCTAGCACAGATACGCAGTATTTT. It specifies CASRPTSGRTSSTDTQYF.

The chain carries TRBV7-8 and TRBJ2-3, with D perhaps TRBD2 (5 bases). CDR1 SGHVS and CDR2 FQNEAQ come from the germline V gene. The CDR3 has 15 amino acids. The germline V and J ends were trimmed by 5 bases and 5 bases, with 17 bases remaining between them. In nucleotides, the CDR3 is TGTGCCAGCAGCCCGCAGCCCTGGGCGGGAGATACGCAGTATTTT. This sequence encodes CASSPQPWAGDTQYF.

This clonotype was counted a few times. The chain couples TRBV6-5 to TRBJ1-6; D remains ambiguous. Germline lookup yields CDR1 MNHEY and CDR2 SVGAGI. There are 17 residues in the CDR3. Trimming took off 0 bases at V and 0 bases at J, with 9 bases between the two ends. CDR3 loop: CASSYSSGSSYNSPLHF. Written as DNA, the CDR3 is TGTGCCAGCAGTTACTCGTCCGGCAGCTCCTATAATTCACCCCTCCACTTT.

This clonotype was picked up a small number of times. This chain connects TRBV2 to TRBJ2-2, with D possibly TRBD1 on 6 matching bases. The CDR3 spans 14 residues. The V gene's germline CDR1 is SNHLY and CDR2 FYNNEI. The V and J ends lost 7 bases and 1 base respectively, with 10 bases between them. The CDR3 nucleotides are TGTGCCAGCATCCAGGGACAGAACACCGGGGAGCTGTTTTTT. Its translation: CASIQGQNTGELFF.

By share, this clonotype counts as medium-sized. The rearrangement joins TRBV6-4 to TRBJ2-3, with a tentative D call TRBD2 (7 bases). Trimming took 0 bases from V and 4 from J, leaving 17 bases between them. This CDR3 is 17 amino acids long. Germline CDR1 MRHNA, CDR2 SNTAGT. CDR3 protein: CASSDSSSGEGADTQYF. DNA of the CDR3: TGTGCCAGCAGTGACTCTTCTAGCGGAGAGGGGGCAGATACGCAGTATTTT.

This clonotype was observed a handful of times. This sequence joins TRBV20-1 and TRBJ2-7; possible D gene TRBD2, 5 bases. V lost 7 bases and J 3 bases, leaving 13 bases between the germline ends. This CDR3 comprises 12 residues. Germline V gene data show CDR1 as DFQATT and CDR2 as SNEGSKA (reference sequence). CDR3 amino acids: CSVARFGYEQYF. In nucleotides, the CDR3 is TGCAGTGTAGCGCGTTTCGGCTACGAGCAGTACTTC.

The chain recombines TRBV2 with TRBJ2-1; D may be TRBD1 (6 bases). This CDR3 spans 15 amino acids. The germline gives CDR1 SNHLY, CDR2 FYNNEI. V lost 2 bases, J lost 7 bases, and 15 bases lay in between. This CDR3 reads CASSERGWPENEQFF. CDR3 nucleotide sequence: TGTGCCAGCAGTGAAAGGGGGTGGCCTGAAAATGAGCAGTTCTTC. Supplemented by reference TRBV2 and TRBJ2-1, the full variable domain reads EPEVTQTPSHQVTQMGQEVILRCVPISNHLYFYWYRQILGQKVEFLVSFYNNEISEKSEIFDDQFSVERPDGSNFTLKIRSTKLEDSAMYFCASSERGWPENEQFFGPGTRLTVL.

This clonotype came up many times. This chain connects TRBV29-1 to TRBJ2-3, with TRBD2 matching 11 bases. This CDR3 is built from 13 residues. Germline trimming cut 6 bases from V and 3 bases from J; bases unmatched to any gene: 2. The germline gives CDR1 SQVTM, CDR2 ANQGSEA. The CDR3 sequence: CSVTSGGTDTQYF. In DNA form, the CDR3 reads TGCAGCGTAACTAGCGGGGGTACAGATACGCAGTATTTT.

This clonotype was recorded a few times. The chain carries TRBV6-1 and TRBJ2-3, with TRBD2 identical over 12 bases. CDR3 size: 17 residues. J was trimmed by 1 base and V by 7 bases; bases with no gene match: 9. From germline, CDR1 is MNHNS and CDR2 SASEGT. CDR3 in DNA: TGTGCCAGCACCGGGACTAGCGGGTGGAAGCGCACAGATACGCAGTATTTT. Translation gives CASTGTSGWKRTDTQYF.